Presented here are 13 T cell receptor beta chains from one specimen sequenced in a study of blood T cell repertoires in COVID-19. Here immunoSEQ multiplex PCR was the method, and the copy in TCRdb shows in-frame clones only, minus some. Of 100,000 to 150,000 clones in the sample, around 85% were seen once. The sequenced sample consisted of peripheral blood. These receptors originate from a man aged 25-45 years with COVID-19, enrolled during active disease.

The rearrangement links TRBV9 to TRBJ2-1, with 7 nucleotides matching TRBD2. This CDR3 is built from 12 residues. Germline CDR1 SGDLS, CDR2 YYNGEE. The ends lost 3 bases at V and 15 bases at J; junction bases unmatched: 9. CDR3 coding DNA: TGTGCCAGCAGCGAACGAAGCGGGGTACTGTTCTTC. Its protein is CASSERSGVLFF.

The chain recombines TRBV4-2 with TRBJ2-5; 10 positions match TRBD2. Germline assignment: CDR1 LGHNA and CDR2 YNFKEQ. The CDR3 runs 14 residues. V was clipped by 5 bases and J by 4 bases; unmatched bases: 4. CDR3 loop: CASSSSGGAETQYF. The CDR3 DNA reads TGTGCCAGCAGCAGCAGCGGGGGGGCAGAGACCCAGTACTTC.

The chain links TRBV10-3 to TRBJ2-1; 12 positions agree with TRBD2. CDR3 length equals 15 residues. Germline V CDR1 and CDR2: ENHRY, SYGVKD. V lost 5 bases, J lost 3 bases, and 2 bases stayed unmatched. The CDR3: CAISRTSGVYNEQFF. CDR3 bases: TGTGCCATCAGTAGGACTAGCGGGGTCTACAATGAGCAGTTCTTC.

The CDR3 spells CASSSQGTETQYF. The CDR3 DNA reads TGTGCCAGCAGTTCTCAGGGGACAGAGACCCAGTACTTC. This chain joins TRBV12-3 or TRBV12-4 and TRBJ2-5; D is possibly TRBD1 (6 bases). The germline V and J ends were trimmed by 4 bases and 4 bases, with 10 bases remaining between them. The length of the CDR3 is 13 residues.

The rearrangement uses TRBV28 and TRBJ1-1, with 8 positions matching TRBD1. Germline V CDR1 and CDR2: MDHEN, SYDVKM. The CDR3 runs 15 residues. The junction had 11 bases not matched to a gene; V was cut back by 5 bases and J by 6 bases. CDR3 in amino acids: CASSGQGAKEAEAFF. The CDR3 DNA is TGTGCCAGCAGTGGACAGGGTGCAAAGGAAGCTGAAGCTTTCTTT.

The chain carries TRBV10-3 and TRBJ2-1; 7 bases fit TRBD2. The germline gives CDR1 ENHRY, CDR2 SYGVKD. The CDR3 runs 13 residues. Trimming removed 7 bases from V and 7 bases from J; junction bases left unmatched: 7. The CDR3 sequence is CAITWDYRNEQFF. Here the CDR3 DNA reads TGTGCCATCACTTGGGACTACCGAAATGAGCAGTTCTTC.

This chain links TRBV2 with TRBJ1-6, with D uncertain. This CDR3 region has 15 residues. CDR1 SNHLY and CDR2 FYNNEI come from the germline V gene. With 7 bases removed from V and 3 bases from J, the gap between germline ends came to 13 bases. The CDR3 reads CASTPREDYNSPLHF. CDR3 DNA: TGTGCCAGCACCCCCCGCGAGGACTATAATTCACCCCTCCACTTT.

The CDR3, as DNA: TGTGCCAGTAGTTTAGTCCCATCCGGGATTAATGAGCAGTTCTTC. It specifies CASSLVPSGINEQFF. The chain combines TRBV19 with TRBJ2-1, with D possibly matching TRBD2 (5 bases). V shed 5 bases and J shed 7 bases, with 18 bases lying between them. From germline, CDR1 is LNHDA and CDR2 SQIVND (reference sequence). This CDR3 is 15 amino acids long.

This clone occurred a few times. This chain links TRBV18 with TRBJ1-5; maybe TRBD1 (5 bases). V dropped 2 bases and J dropped 7 bases, with 15 bases sitting between them. From germline, CDR1 is KGHSH and CDR2 LQKENI. The CDR3 covers 15 residues. The DNA of the CDR3 is TGTGCCAGCTCACCAGAGGAAGGGGTCCGCCAGCCCCAGCATTTT. This translates into CASSPEEGVRQPQHF.

CDR3 loop: CASSLGFLTEGGETQYF. CDR3 DNA sequence: TGTGCCAGCAGCTTAGGGTTCTTGACAGAGGGAGGGGAGACCCAGTACTTC. The J gene is TRBJ2-5, the V gene TRBV7-8; 7 nucleotides align to TRBD2. Germline loops: CDR1 SGHVS, CDR2 FQNEAQ. The CDR3 contains 17 residues. The V gene end was trimmed by 1 base and the J gene end by 5 bases; junction bases not matched to a gene: 13.

The rearrangement uses TRBV23-1 and TRBJ2-5; TRBD2 matches 7 bases. TRBV23-1 falls under the ORF class, with uncertain function. V trimming: 2 bases; J trimming: 0 bases; junction bases outside the gene matches: 12. The CDR3 extends over 18 amino acids. The CDR3 region is CASSQKASYGGYQETQYF. In DNA, the CDR3 is TGCGCCAGCAGTCAAAAAGCATCATACGGGGGGTACCAAGAGACCCAGTACTTC.

This chain connects TRBV5-1 to TRBJ1-2, with D possibly being TRBD1 (5 bases). The CDR3 sequence is 15 residues long. V lost 0 bases, J lost 5 bases, and 14 bases lay in between. The germline gives CDR1 SGHRS, CDR2 YFSETQ. DNA of the CDR3: TGCGCCAGCAGCTTGGCCACGACAGTCGCGTATGGCTACACCTTC. This encodes CASSLATTVAYGYTF.

The chain combines TRBV2 with TRBJ1-1, with 8 bases aligning to TRBD1. CDR3 length: 13 amino acids. The germline V gene encodes CDR1 SNHLY and CDR2 FYNNEI. J was trimmed by 6 bases and V by 11 bases; bases with no gene match: 11. CDR3 region: CAVEQGGPSEAFF. For the CDR3, the DNA is TGTGCCGTAGAACAGGGGGGGCCGTCTGAAGCTTTCTTT.